The present TCR beta chain was sequenced within a study of blood T cell repertoires in COVID-19. The wider study: PBMCs, B-cell-depleted T cells, or T cells were the source of the cDNA or gDNA that made up the material.

CDR3 length: 14 amino acids. The J segment lost 2 bases and the V segment lost 6 bases, leaving 5 bases of the junction unmatched. The germline gives CDR1 SGHAT, CDR2 FQNNGV. Only one count was recorded for this clone. Seattle patients were enrolled while actively infected and followed longitudinally. Study processing details: Researchers report that nucleated cell counts were estimated from reference gene primer amplification. The data were produced by immunoSEQ multiplex PCR, yet TCRdb's version contains in-frame clones alone and is incomplete. V and J calls and clone size follow that table, whereas D and trimming were derived from the DNA. The sample lists some 360,000 clones, over 85% occurring once.

The sample comprised peripheral blood. This sequence was found in a woman in her fifties or sixties with COVID-19, enrolled during active disease. This sequence joins TRBV11-2 and TRBJ2-7; 9 bases are shared with TRBD2. The CDR3: CASSLSGGPYEQYF. CDR3 DNA sequence: TGTGCCAGCAGTCTTAGCGGGGGTCCCTACGAGCAGTACTTC.